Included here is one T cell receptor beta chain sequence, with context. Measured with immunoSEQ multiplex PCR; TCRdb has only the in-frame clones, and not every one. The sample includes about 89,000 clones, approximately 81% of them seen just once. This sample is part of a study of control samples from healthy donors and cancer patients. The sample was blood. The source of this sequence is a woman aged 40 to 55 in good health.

CDR3 nucleotides: TGCAGCGTTGAAGTTACAGGGTGGATGAACACTGAAGCTTTCTTT. Its protein is CSVEVTGWMNTEAFF. The V call is TRBV29-1, the J call TRBJ1-1; D is perhaps TRBD1 (6 bases). This CDR3 has 15 residues. Germline CDR1 and CDR2: SQVTM and ANQGSEA. Trimming took 1 base from V and 0 from J, leaving 12 bases between them.